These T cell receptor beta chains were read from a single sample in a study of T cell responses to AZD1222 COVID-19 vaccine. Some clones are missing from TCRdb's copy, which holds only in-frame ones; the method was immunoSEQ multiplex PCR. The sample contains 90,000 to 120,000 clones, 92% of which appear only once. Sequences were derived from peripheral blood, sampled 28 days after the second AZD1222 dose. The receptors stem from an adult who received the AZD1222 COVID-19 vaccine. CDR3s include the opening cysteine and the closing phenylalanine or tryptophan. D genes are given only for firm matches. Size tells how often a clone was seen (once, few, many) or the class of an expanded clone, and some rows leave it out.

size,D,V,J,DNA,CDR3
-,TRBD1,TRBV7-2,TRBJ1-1,TGTGCCAGCAGCTTAATAAGTCTGACAGGGGGTGAAGCTTTCTTT,CASSLISLTGGEAFF
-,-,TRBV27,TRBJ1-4,TGTGCCAGCAGGGAGCCGGGACGAACGGCAAAACTGTTTTTT,CASREPGRTAKLFF
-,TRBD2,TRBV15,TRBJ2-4,TGTGCCACCATGCCCGGGGAGGGGTGGAACATTCAGTACTTC,CATMPGEGWNIQYF
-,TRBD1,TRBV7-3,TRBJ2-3,TGTGCCAGCAGCCCCGGGACAGGGGTGACTAGCACAGATACGCAGTATTTT,CASSPGTGVTSTDTQYF
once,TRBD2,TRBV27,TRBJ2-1,TGTGCCAGCAGCCCGGTAGGGAGGCTAGCGGGCTACAATGAGCAGTTCTTC,CASSPVGRLAGYNEQFF
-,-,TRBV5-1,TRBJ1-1,TGCGCCAGCAACCGGGACTTGAACACTGAAGCTTTCTTT,CASNRDLNTEAFF
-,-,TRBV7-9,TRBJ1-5,TGTGCCAGCAGCTTTAGATGGGATCAGCCCCAGCATTTT,CASSFRWDQPQHF
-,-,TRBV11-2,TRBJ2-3,TGTGCCAGCAGCTTAGAACTGGGGCTTCCTCCCACAGATACGCAGTATTTT,CASSLELGLPPTDTQYF
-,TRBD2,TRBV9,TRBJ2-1,TGTGCCAGCAGCGTAGCTACCCGGACTAGCGGGAGTCACTACAATGAGCAGTTCTTC,CASSVATRTSGSHYNEQFF
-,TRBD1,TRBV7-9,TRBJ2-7,TGTGCCAGCAGCCGCGCCGGGACAGGTTACGAGCAGTACTTC,CASSRAGTGYEQYF
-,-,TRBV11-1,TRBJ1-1,TGTGCCAGCAGCCACGAAGGGCTGGGAACTGAAGCTTTCTTT,CASSHEGLGTEAFF
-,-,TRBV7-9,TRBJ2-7,TGTGCCAGCAGCTTCCCGGACTCCTCCTACGAGCAGTACTTC,CASSFPDSSYEQYF
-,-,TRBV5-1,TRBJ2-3,TGCGCCAGCAGCCTACTAGTAATCACATCTAGCACAGATACGCAGTATTTT,CASSLLVITSSTDTQYF
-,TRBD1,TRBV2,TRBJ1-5,TGTGCCAGCAGTGGTCAGGGGGCGCGTTGGGATCAGCCCCAGCATTTT,CASSGQGARWDQPQHF
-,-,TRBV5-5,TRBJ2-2,TGTGCCAGCAGCCTTACCTTGGGGACCGGGGAGCTGTTTTTT,CASSLTLGTGELFF
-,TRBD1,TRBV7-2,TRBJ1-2,TGTGCCAGCACCGAGGGGGCAGGGAGCGGCTACACCTTC,CASTEGAGSGYTF
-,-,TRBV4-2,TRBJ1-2,TGTGCCAGCAGCCAAGACCCGGGGGCCCTAGCTAACTATGGCTACACCTTC,CASSQDPGALANYGYTF
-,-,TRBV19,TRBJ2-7,TGTGCCAGTAGTATCGGGGAGCCCTCCTACGAGCAGTACTTC,CASSIGEPSYEQYF
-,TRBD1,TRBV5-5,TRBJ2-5,TGTGCCAGCAGCGGGGACAGCCGCCAAGAGACCCAGTACTTC,CASSGDSRQETQYF
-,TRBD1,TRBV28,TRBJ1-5,TGTGCCAGCAGTTCACAGACAGGGAGGACAAGGGGGAGCAATCAGCCCCAGCATTTT,CASSSQTGRTRGSNQPQHF
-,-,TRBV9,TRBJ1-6,TGTGCCAGCAGCGTAAACGGCCAGGGGAGTTCACCCCTCCACTTT,CASSVNGQGSSPLHF
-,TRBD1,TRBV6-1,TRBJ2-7,TGTGCCAGCAGCCGGACAGGGTCAGCTGCCGAGCAGTACTTC,CASSRTGSAAEQYF
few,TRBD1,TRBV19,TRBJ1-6,TGTGCCAGTAGCTCCGGGACAGGTGGTTCTTTTAATTCACCCCTCCACTTT,CASSSGTGGSFNSPLHF
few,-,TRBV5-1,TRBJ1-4,TGCGCCAGCAGCTTGAACGGGGGGCGGACAACTAATGAAAAACTGTTTTTT,CASSLNGGRTTNEKLFF
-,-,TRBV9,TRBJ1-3,TGTGCCAGCAGCGTCGGATACCAGGGTTTCTCTGGAAACACCATATATTTT,CASSVGYQGFSGNTIYF
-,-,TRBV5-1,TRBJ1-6,TGCGCCAGCAGTTTTCCCCCGACAAAAGACATCTATAATTCACCCCTCCACTTT,CASSFPPTKDIYNSPLHF
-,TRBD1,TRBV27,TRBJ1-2,TGTGCCAGCAGGGACAGGTGGGGCTATGGCTACACCTTC,CASRDRWGYGYTF
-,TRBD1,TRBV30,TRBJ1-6,TGTGCCTGGGGTCCGGGACAGGGGAATTCACCCCTCCACTTT,CAWGPGQGNSPLHF
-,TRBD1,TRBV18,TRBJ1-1,TGTGCCAGCTCAGAGGGGACAGGGGTGGAGACTGAAGCTTTCTTT,CASSEGTGVETEAFF